Listed below are T cell receptor beta chains from one sample, sequenced in a study of control samples from healthy donors and cancer patients. Assay used: immunoSEQ multiplex PCR; TCRdb lists only in-frame clones, some missing. Among around 190,000 clones listed, around 90% were seen once. The sequenced material came from blood. These receptors all come from a woman aged 45-59 years in good health. Both conserved end residues are part of each CDR3. Each record gives: clone size, J gene, V gene, D gene, CDR3 protein, CDR3 DNA. D genes are given only for firm matches. Size is omitted from some rows. Given values are once, few, many or a class for expanded clones.

size: -
J: TRBJ1-1
V: TRBV6-4
D: -
CDR3: CASSFDHNTEAFF
DNA: TGTGCCAGCAGTTTTGATCATAACACTGAAGCTTTCTTT

size: -
J: TRBJ2-3
V: TRBV11-2
D: TRBD2
CDR3: CASSELGGGSSTDTQYF
DNA: TGTGCCAGCAGCGAACTGGGCGGGGGATCTAGCACAGATACGCAGTATTTT

size: -
J: TRBJ2-3
V: TRBV9
D: -
CDR3: CASSVDEPGTQYF
DNA: TGTGCCAGCAGCGTAGACGAACCAGGGACGCAGTATTTT

size: -
J: TRBJ2-7
V: TRBV6-2/TRBV6-3
D: TRBD2
CDR3: CASSYRGLAGDYEQYF
DNA: TGTGCCAGCAGTTACCGAGGACTAGCGGGGGATTACGAGCAGTACTTC

size: -
J: TRBJ2-5
V: TRBV5-6
D: -
CDR3: CAGSLTDLQETQYF
DNA: TGTGCCGGCAGCTTGACAGATCTCCAAGAGACCCAGTACTTC

size: -
J: TRBJ1-5
V: TRBV2
D: TRBD1
CDR3: CASSQPGGAGNQPQHF
DNA: TGTGCCAGCAGCCAGCCAGGGGGCGCAGGCAATCAGCCCCAGCATTTT

size: -
J: TRBJ1-5
V: TRBV6-1
D: -
CDR3: CASSETGTNNQPQHF
DNA: TGTGCCAGCAGTGAAACCGGGACAAACAATCAGCCCCAGCATTTT

size: -
J: TRBJ1-6
V: TRBV9
D: -
CDR3: CASSPQDGSPLHF
DNA: TGTGCCAGCAGCCCCCAGGATGGCTCACCCCTCCACTTT

size: once
J: TRBJ2-1
V: TRBV9
D: TRBD2
CDR3: CASSDTGTSGYNEQFF
DNA: TGTGCCAGCAGCGACACCGGGACTAGCGGCTACAATGAGCAGTTCTTC

size: -
J: TRBJ2-7
V: TRBV25-1
D: -
CDR3: CASSNRSGAKGYEQYF
DNA: TGTGCCAGCAGTAACCGATCGGGGGCCAAGGGATACGAGCAGTACTTC